The next 23 T cell receptor beta chains were all read from a single sample in a study of blood T cells in healthy people across ages. For the second PCR, which ran for roughly 6 to 11 cycles, a sample-barcoded 5' primer and a J-beta primer mix were used. TCRdb processed the 5' RACE reads anew with MiXCR; each CDR3 protein has one entry. The sample lists about 640,000 distinct CDR3 sequences, under 65% occurring once. Specimen: blood. These TCRs come from a man aged 60 to 75 in good health.

The chain has TRBV10-3 and TRBJ2-1, with a tentative D call TRBD2 (6 bases). The germline V gene encodes CDR1 ENHRY and CDR2 SYGVKD. V dropped 4 bases and J dropped 3 bases, with 13 bases sitting between them. The CDR3 spans 15 residues. DNA for the CDR3: TGTGCCATCAGTGGGGTCGGGGGTCACTACAATGAGCAGTTCTTC. Its translation is CAISGVGGHYNEQFF.

The rearrangement links TRBV29-1 to TRBJ2-5, with D maybe TRBD1 (8 bases). The CDR3 runs to 13 residues. V gave up 4 bases and J gave up 5 bases, with 14 bases separating them. Germline loops: CDR1 SQVTM, CDR2 ANQGSEA. CDR3 sequence: CSVATGGDETQYF. For the CDR3, the DNA is TGCAGCGTTGCCACAGGGGGGGATGAGACCCAGTACTTC.

The V and J genes are TRBV14 and TRBJ1-1; tentative D call: TRBD1 (6 bases). The CDR3 sequence is 15 residues long. Trimming took 8 bases from V and 1 from J, leaving 17 bases between them. The germline V gene encodes CDR1 SGHDN and CDR2 FVKESK. The CDR3 spells CASGKDRLANTEAFF. In DNA, the CDR3 is TGTGCCAGCGGGAAGGACAGACTAGCGAACACTGAAGCTTTCTTT.

J is TRBJ1-5 and V is TRBV4-2, with TRBD1 identical over 11 bases. The CDR3 consists of 16 residues. The V and J ends lost 3 bases and 7 bases, in that order; junction bases with no gene match: 8. From germline, CDR1 is LGHNA and CDR2 YNFKEQ. In DNA form, the CDR3 reads TGTGCCAGCAGCCACGTGGACAGGGGGCGCGGGCAGCCCCAGCATTTT. Translated: CASSHVDRGRGQPQHF.

The table lists this clonotype with a few counts. V usage is TRBV7-9 and J usage is TRBJ2-7; no definite D call. Between the trimmed V and J ends, which lost 4 bases and 6 bases, there was a span of 13 bases. Germline V lookup: CDR1 SEHNR, CDR2 FQNEAQ (reference sequence). CDR3 length: 13 amino acids. In nucleotides, the CDR3 is TGTGCCAGCAGCTCCCGGCAGGCTAGCGAGCAGTACTTC. Its protein is CASSSRQASEQYF.

The chain has TRBV18 and TRBJ2-1, with 12 bases matching TRBD1. The CDR3 length is 14 residues. The germline V gene encodes CDR1 KGHSH and CDR2 LQKENI. The V gene end was trimmed by 3 bases and the J gene end by 7 bases; junction bases not matched to a gene: 1. DNA for the CDR3: TGTGCCAGCTCACCGGGACAGGGGGCTAATGAGCAGTTCTTC. Its protein is CASSPGQGANEQFF.

This sequence joins TRBV5-1 and TRBJ1-1; D perhaps matches TRBD1 (5 bases). Germline V gene data show CDR1 as SGHRS and CDR2 as YFSETQ. The CDR3 sequence is 15 residues long. V lost 0 bases to trimming and J lost 4 bases, with 13 bases between them. This chain's CDR3 is CASSLDPGGVTEAFF. The CDR3 DNA reads as TGCGCCAGCAGCTTGGACCCGGGGGGAGTCACTGAAGCTTTCTTT.

There are a few counts of this clonotype. The chain carries TRBV13 and TRBJ2-7, with D possibly being TRBD1 (6 bases). Trimming stripped 0 bases from V and 1 base from J, with 13 bases between. The CDR3 runs 16 residues. The germline V gene encodes CDR1 PRHDT and CDR2 FYEKMQ (reference sequence). The CDR3: CASSLGGGRRSYEQYF. CDR3 nucleotides: TGTGCCAGCAGCTTAGGAGGGGGACGGAGGTCCTACGAGCAGTACTTC.

The chain uses TRBV7-9 and TRBJ1-4, with D tentatively TRBD1 (6 bases). The CDR3 contains 16 residues. The germline CDR1 and CDR2 sequences are SEHNR and FQNEAQ (reference sequence). V gave up 5 bases and J gave up 5 bases, with 18 bases separating them. The CDR3 nucleotides are TGTGCCAGCAGCCTTCTCAGGGGCGGATTAAATGAAAAACTGTTTTTT. Translated: CASSLLRGGLNEKLFF. Filled out from reference TRBV7-9 and TRBJ1-4, the complete variable domain reads DTGVSQNPRHKITKRGQNVTFRCDPISEHNRLYWYRQTLGQGPEFLTYFQNEAQLEKSRLLSDRFSAERPKGSFSTLEIQRTEQGDSAMYLCASSLLRGGLNEKLFFGSGTQLSVL.

This clonotype has only a few counts. V gene TRBV5-5 combines with J gene TRBJ2-5; D not certain. Between the trimmed V and J ends, which lost 4 bases and 5 bases, there was a span of 24 bases. The germline V gene encodes CDR1 SGHKS and CDR2 YYEKEE (reference sequence). The CDR3 extends over 17 amino acids. The CDR3 loop is CASSPNRHPNAMETQYF. The CDR3 nucleotides read TGTGCCAGCAGCCCGAACCGACACCCAAACGCAATGGAGACCCAGTACTTC.

This clonotype was seen ten or more times. The rearrangement links TRBV7-9 to TRBJ2-4; unclear D gene. CDR3 length: 15 amino acids. Trimming removed 5 bases at V and 5 bases at J, with 16 bases between. Germline V lookup: CDR1 SEHNR, CDR2 FQNEAQ (reference sequence). CDR3 residues: CASSTYRDTQNIQYF. CDR3 in DNA: TGTGCCAGCAGCACGTACCGAGACACCCAAAACATTCAGTACTTC.

A few counts support this clonotype. This chain connects TRBV10-3 to TRBJ2-3; the match to TRBD1 covers 9 bases. From germline, CDR1 is ENHRY and CDR2 SYGVKD. V was clipped by 4 bases and J by 2 bases; unmatched bases: 4. The CDR3 has 15 residues. DNA for the CDR3: TGTGCCATCAGTGGGGGACAGGGACTCACAGATACGCAGTATTTT. Protein product: CAISGGQGLTDTQYF.

The rearrangement uses TRBV21-1 and TRBJ1-2; the table gives TRBD1 as D, unverified against the DNA. TRBV21-1 constitutes a pseudogene. This CDR3 has 13 amino acids. CDR3 DNA: TGTGCCAACCCCCCGGTACCCCTCTGGGGCTACACCTTC. Protein sequence: CANPPVPLWGYTF.

V usage is TRBV28 and J usage is TRBJ1-2, with D perhaps TRBD1 (5 bases). CDR1 is MDHEN, CDR2 SYDVKM, per germline. The CDR3 covers 14 residues. V was clipped by 7 bases and J by 2 bases, with 14 bases between them. This chain's CDR3 is CASTLGRDNYGYTF. The CDR3 nucleotides are TGTGCCAGCACTTTGGGGCGCGACAACTATGGCTACACCTTC.

This clonotype was detected a few times. The rearrangement links TRBV5-1 to TRBJ2-3; D may match TRBD1 or TRBD2 (5 bases each). V was clipped by 0 bases and J by 6 bases, with 8 bases between them. The CDR3 is made up of 13 amino acids. Germline loops: CDR1 SGHRS, CDR2 YFSETQ. CDR3 DNA sequence: TGCGCCAGCAGCTTGGTGGGGGAGGATACGCAGTATTTT. Protein: CASSLVGEDTQYF.

This clonotype was seen once. The rearrangement joins TRBV12-3 or TRBV12-4 to TRBJ1-2; D may be TRBD1 (5 bases). The CDR3 is made up of 14 amino acids. The germline V and J ends were trimmed by 6 bases and 8 bases, with 19 bases remaining between them. CDR3 residues: CASSPTAGLGGYTF. DNA of the CDR3: TGTGCCAGCAGCCCCACCGCAGGGTTAGGCGGCTACACCTTC.

This clonotype was seen more than once but under ten times. J is TRBJ1-6 and V is TRBV7-2, with D uncertain. Germline lookup yields CDR1 SGHTA and CDR2 FQGNSA. This CDR3 contains 13 residues. V lost 5 bases to trimming and J lost 8 bases, with 10 bases between them. CDR3 amino acids: CASSPREHSPLHF. CDR3 coding DNA: TGTGCCAGCAGCCCGAGAGAACATTCACCCCTCCACTTT.

This clonotype has only a few counts. The chain couples TRBV6-2 or TRBV6-3 to TRBJ2-5; D is perhaps TRBD2 (6 bases). Between the trimmed V and J ends, which lost 2 bases and 4 bases, there was a span of 17 bases. Per germline, CDR1 MNHEY and CDR2 SVGEGT. This CDR3 is 16 amino acids long. The CDR3: CASSYLTRRGVETQYF. The DNA of the CDR3 is TGTGCCAGCAGTTACCTGACAAGGCGGGGAGTAGAGACCCAGTACTTC.

The chain links TRBV21-1 to TRBJ2-7; the tabulated D call, TRBD1, remains unverified against the DNA. TRBV21-1 is listed as a pseudogene. CDR3 length: 16 residues. Here the CDR3 DNA reads TGTGCCAGCAGCAAAGCAGGGGGGACAGGGGACTCCGAGCAGTACTTC. Translation: CASSKAGGTGDSEQYF.

The chain joins TRBV3-1 to TRBJ2-5; a possible D gene is TRBD1 (6 bases). The length of the CDR3 is 12 residues. V was pared by 7 bases and J by 3 bases, with 9 bases between. CDR1 is LGHDT, CDR2 YNNKEL, per germline (reference sequence). The CDR3 sequence is CASTNREETQYF. The CDR3 DNA reads as TGTGCCAGCACCAACAGGGAAGAGACCCAGTACTTC.

Ten or more counts support this clonotype. J is TRBJ2-1 and V is TRBV6-5, with 7 bases identical to TRBD2. The germline V gene encodes CDR1 MNHEY and CDR2 SVGAGI. This CDR3 spans 15 amino acids. V lost 5 bases, J lost 6 bases, and 10 bases stayed unmatched. The DNA for the CDR3 is TGTGCCAGCAGTCCCGCCGGGGGGATCGCCAATGAGCAGTTCTTC. Its protein is CASSPAGGIANEQFF.

The chain recombines TRBV10-3 with TRBJ2-7, with 7 bases identical to TRBD2. V trimming: 3 bases; J trimming: 1 base; junction bases outside the gene matches: 6. Germline CDR1 is ENHRY and CDR2 is SYGVKD. The CDR3 length is 15 residues. CDR3 DNA: TGTGCCATCAGTGATAATGCGGGGGAGTCCTACGAGCAGTACTTC. It translates to CAISDNAGESYEQYF.

The J gene is TRBJ1-2, the V gene TRBV10-2, with D possibly TRBD1 on 5 matching bases. CDR1 is WSHSY, CDR2 SAAADI, per germline. Trimming pared 1 base from V and 2 bases from J, leaving 11 bases between. The CDR3 has 15 residues. In nucleotides, the CDR3 is TGCGCCAGCAGTGAGTGGACGGGGCGCAACTATGGCTACACCTTC. Its translation: CASSEWTGRNYGYTF.